Sequencing of this T cell receptor (beta chain) was carried out in a study of shared clonotypes between healthy human individuals. CDR1 SGHTA and CDR2 FQGNSA come from the germline V gene. Trimming at V came to 5 bases and at J to 7 bases, leaving 6 bases not matched to a gene. The CDR3 has 15 residues. All of the donors resided in Nashville, Tennessee, and each was a Caucasian adult. Measured with immunoSEQ multiplex PCR; TCRdb has only the in-frame clones, and not every one. The sample shows nearly 500,000 clones, less than 80% of them seen only once. This rearrangement joins TRBV7-2 to TRBJ2-3; TRBD2 matches 13 bases. Specimen: PBMCs. This TCR was sampled from a woman aged 40 to 55 in good health. Some clones in this sample may be carry-over from other donors' samples. The CDR3 nucleotides are TGTGCCAGCAGCACCCGGACTAGCGGGAGAAATACGCAGTATTTT. The encoded protein is CASSTRTSGRNTQYF.